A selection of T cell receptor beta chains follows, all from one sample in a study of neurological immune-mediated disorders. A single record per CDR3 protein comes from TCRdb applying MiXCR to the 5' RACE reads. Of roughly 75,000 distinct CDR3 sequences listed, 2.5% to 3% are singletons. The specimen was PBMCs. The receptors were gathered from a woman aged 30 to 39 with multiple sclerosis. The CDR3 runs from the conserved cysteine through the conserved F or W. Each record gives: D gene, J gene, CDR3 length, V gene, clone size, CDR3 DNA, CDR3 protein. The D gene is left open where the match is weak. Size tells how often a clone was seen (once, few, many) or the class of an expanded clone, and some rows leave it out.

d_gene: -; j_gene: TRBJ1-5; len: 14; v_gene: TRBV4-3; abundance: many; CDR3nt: TGCGCCAGCAGCCAAGAGGGGGGGGATCAGCCCCAGCATTTT; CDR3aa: CASSQEGGDQPQHF
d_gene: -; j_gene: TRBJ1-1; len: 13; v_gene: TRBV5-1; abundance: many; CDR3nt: TGCGCCAGCAGCTCCACACCCAACACTGAAGCTTTCTTT; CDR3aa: CASSSTPNTEAFF
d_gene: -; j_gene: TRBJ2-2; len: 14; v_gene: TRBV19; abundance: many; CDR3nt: TGTGCCAGTAAGGATGACCGGGAGTCAGGGGAGCTGTTTTTT; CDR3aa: CASKDDRESGELFF
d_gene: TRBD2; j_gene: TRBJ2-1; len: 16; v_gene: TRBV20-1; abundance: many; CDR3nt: TGCAGTGCTTTGGGCGTTCAGCGGGAGTTACTTGCTGAGCAGTTCTTC; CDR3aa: CSALGVQRELLAEQFF
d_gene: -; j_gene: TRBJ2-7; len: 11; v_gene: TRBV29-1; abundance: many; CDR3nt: TGCAGCGGATTAGGGGCCTACGAGCAGTACTTC; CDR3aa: CSGLGAYEQYF
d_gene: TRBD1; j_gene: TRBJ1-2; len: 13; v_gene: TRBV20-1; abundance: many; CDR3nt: TGCAGTGCTAGGGACAGGGGCTTCTATGGCTACACCTTC; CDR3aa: CSARDRGFYGYTF
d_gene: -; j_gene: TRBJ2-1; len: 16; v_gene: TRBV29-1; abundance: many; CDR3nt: TGCAGCGTTGAAACGAGGGGGGTAAGCCTAGCAAATGAGCAGTTCTTC; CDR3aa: CSVETRGVSLANEQFF
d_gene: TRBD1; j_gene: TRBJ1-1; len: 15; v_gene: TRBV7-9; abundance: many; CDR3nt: TGTGCCAGCAGCGAACAGGGGACGACGAACACTGAAGCTTTCTTT; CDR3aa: CASSEQGTTNTEAFF
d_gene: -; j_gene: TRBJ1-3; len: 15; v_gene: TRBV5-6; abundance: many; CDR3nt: TGTGCCAGCAGCTCTGGGTTGATCTCTGGAAACACCATATATTTT; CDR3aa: CASSSGLISGNTIYF
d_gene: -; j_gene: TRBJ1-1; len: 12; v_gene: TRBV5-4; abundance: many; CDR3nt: TGTGCCAGCAGCTTTGAGAACACTGAAGCTTTCTTT; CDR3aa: CASSFENTEAFF
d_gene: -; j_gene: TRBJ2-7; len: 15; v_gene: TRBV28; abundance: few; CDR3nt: TGTGCCAGCAGTTTAACAGGGATGAGCTCCTACGAGCAGTACTTC; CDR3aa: CASSLTGMSSYEQYF
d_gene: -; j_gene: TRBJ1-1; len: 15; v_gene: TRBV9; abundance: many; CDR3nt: TGTGCCAGCAGCGTAGCCGGGACCATGAACACTGAAGCTTTCTTT; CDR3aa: CASSVAGTMNTEAFF
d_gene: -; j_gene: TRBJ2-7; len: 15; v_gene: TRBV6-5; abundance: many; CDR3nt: TGTGCCAGCAGTTACTCGGAAGGGGGGCCCTACGAGCAGTACTTC; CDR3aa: CASSYSEGGPYEQYF
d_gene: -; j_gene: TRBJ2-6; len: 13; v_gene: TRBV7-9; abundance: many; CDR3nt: TGTGCCAGCAGCACGAGGGCCGCCAACGTCCTGACTTTC; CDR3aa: CASSTRAANVLTF
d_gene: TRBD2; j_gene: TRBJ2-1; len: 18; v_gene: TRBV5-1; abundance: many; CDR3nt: TGCGCCAGCAGCTTGGAGGTCCAGCGGGAGTTCTCCTACAATGAGCAGTTCTTC; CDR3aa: CASSLEVQREFSYNEQFF
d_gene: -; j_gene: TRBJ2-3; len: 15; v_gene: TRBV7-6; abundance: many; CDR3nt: TGTGCCAGCAGCCTTCGACCCCACCACACAGATACGCAGTATTTT; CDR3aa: CASSLRPHHTDTQYF
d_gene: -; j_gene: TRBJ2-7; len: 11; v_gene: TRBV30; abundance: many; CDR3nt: TGTGCCTGGGCCCTCACGCGGGAGCAGTACTTC; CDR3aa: CAWALTREQYF
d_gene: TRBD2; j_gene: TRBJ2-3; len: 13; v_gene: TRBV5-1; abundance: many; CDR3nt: TGCGCCAGCAGACGGGAGGGCACAGATACGCAGTATTTT; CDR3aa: CASRREGTDTQYF
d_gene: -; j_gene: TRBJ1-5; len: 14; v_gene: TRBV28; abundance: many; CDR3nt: TGTGCCAGCAGTTTGCGATATAGCAATCAGCCCCAGCATTTT; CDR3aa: CASSLRYSNQPQHF
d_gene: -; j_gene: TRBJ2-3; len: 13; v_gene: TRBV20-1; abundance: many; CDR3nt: TGCAGTGCCACCCACAGGGTCGGAGGTACGCAGTATTTT; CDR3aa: CSATHRVGGTQYF
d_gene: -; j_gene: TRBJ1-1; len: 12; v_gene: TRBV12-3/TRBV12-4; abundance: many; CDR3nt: TGTGCCAGCAGTCCACAGGAGGCTGAAGCTTTCTTT; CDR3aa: CASSPQEAEAFF
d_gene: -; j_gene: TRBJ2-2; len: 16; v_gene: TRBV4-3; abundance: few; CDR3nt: TGCGCCAGCAGCCAGAAAAAGGGCCGATACACCGGGGAGCTGTTTTTT; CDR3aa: CASSQKKGRYTGELFF
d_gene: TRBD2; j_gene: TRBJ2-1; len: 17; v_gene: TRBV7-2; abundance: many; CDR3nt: TGTGCCAGCAGCTATCCGACTAGCCGCAGCTCCTACAATGAGCAGTTCTTC; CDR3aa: CASSYPTSRSSYNEQFF
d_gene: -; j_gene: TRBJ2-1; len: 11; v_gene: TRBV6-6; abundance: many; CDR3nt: TGTGCCAGCATCGAATACAATGAGCAGTTCTTC; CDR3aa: CASIEYNEQFF
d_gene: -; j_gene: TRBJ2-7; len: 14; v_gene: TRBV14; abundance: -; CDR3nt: TGTGCCAGCAGCCAAGACCAAACCAGGGACGAGCAGTACTTC; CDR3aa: CASSQDQTRDEQYF
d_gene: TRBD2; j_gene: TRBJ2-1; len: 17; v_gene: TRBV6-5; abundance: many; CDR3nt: TGTGCCAGCAGTTACGGACTAGCGGGAGGGCCCTACAATGAGCAGTTCTTC; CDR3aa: CASSYGLAGGPYNEQFF
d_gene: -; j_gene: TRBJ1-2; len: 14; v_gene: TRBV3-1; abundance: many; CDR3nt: TGTGCCAGCAGCCAAGAAGGTTTTGGCCATGGCTACACCTTC; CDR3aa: CASSQEGFGHGYTF
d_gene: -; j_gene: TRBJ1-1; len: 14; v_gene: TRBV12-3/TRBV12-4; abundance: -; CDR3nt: TGTGCCAGCAGAACAGGGTCGAGGAGTACTGAAGCTTTCTTT; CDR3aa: CASRTGSRSTEAFF
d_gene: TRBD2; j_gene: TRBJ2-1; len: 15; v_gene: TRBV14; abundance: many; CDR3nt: TGTGCCAGCAGCCTGGCTAGCGGGACCTACAATGAGCAGTTCTTC; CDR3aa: CASSLASGTYNEQFF
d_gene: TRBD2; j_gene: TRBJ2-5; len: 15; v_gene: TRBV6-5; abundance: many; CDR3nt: TGTGCCAGCAGTTATGGGACTAGCGGAGAAGAGACCCAGTACTTC; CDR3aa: CASSYGTSGEETQYF
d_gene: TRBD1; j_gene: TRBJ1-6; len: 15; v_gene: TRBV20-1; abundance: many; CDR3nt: TGCAGTGCTAGAGCTGCAGGGGGGTGGGATTCACCCCTCCACTTT; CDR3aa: CSARAAGGWDSPLHF
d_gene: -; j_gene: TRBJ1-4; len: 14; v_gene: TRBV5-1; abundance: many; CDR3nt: TGCGCCAGCAGTCCAGGGATTGTAGGTGAAAAACTGTTTTTT; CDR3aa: CASSPGIVGEKLFF
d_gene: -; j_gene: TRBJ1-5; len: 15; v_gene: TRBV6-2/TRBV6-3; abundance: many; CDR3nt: TGTGCCAGCAGCCCCCGCCAGATTAGCAATCAGCCCCAGCATTTT; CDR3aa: CASSPRQISNQPQHF
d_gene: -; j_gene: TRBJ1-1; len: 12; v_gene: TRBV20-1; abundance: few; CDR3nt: TGCAGTGTCTACTGGGGAGCAGTTGAAGCTTTCTTT; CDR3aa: CSVYWGAVEAFF
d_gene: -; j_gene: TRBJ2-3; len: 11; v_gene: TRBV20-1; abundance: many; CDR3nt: TGCAGTGCTAGACTAGCGGATACGCAGTATTTT; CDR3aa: CSARLADTQYF
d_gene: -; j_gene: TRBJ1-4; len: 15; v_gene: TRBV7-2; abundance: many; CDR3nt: TGTGCCAGCAGCTTCACCCAGAGCCCTAATGAAAAACTGTTTTTT; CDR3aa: CASSFTQSPNEKLFF
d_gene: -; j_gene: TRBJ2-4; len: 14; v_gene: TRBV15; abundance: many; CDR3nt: TGTGCCACCAGCAGAGAGGAGCGAGAAAACATTCAGTACTTC; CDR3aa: CATSREERENIQYF
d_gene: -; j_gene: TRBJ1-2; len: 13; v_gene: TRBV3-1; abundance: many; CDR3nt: TGTGCCAGCAGCCCATCAGGGAACTATGGCTACACCTTC; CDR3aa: CASSPSGNYGYTF
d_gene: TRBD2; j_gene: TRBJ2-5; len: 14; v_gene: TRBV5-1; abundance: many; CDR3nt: TGCGCCAGCAGCTCCGCGGGAGGCGGGGAGACCCAGTACTTC; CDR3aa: CASSSAGGGETQYF
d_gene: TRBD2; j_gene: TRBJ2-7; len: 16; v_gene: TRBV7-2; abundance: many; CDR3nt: TGTGCCAGCAGCTTAGCGGATGGACTAGCGGGAGGGCTCTGGTACTTC; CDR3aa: CASSLADGLAGGLWYF
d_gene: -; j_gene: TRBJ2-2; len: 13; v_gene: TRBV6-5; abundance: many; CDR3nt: TGTGCCAGCAGTGAATACGAATCCGGGGAGCTGTTTTTT; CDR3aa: CASSEYESGELFF
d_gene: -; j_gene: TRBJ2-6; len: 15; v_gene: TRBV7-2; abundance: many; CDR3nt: TGTGCCAGCAGCTTAAGTAACTCTGGGGCCAACGTCCTGACTTTC; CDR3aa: CASSLSNSGANVLTF
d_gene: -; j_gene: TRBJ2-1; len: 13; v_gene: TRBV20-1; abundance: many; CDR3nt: TGCAGTGCTTCGAACGGCCCCAACAATGAGCAGTTCTTC; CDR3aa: CSASNGPNNEQFF
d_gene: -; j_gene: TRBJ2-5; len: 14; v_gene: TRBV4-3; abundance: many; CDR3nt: TGCGCCAGCAGCCCCACCGGGGGTGGGGGGACCCAGTACTTC; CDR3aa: CASSPTGGGGTQYF
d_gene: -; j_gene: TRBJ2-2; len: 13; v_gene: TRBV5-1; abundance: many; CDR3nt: TGCGCCAGCAGCTTCAGGGGAGCCGGGGAGCTGTTTTTT; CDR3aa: CASSFRGAGELFF
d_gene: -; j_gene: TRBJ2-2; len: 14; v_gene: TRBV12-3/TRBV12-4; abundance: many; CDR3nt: TGTGCCAGCGCCCCGACAGTGGGGGCCGGGGAGCTGTTTTTT; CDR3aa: CASAPTVGAGELFF
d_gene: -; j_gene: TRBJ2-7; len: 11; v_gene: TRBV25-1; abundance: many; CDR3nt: TGTGCCAGCAGTGCACTTTCCGAGCAGTACTTC; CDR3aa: CASSALSEQYF
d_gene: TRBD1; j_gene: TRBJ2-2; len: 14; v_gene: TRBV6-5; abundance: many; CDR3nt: TGTGCCAGCAGTTATGACAGGGGCCCCGGGGAGCTGTTTTTT; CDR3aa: CASSYDRGPGELFF
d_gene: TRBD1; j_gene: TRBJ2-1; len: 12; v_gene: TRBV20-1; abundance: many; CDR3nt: TGCAGTGCTAGAGAACAGGGGAATGAGCAGTTCTTC; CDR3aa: CSAREQGNEQFF
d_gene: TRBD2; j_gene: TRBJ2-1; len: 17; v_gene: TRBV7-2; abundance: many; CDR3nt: TGTGCCAGCAGCTTAGTCTTGTCTAGCGGGAAGTACAATGAGCAGTTCTTC; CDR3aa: CASSLVLSSGKYNEQFF
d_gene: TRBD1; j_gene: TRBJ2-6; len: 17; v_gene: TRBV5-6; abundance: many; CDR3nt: TGTGCCAGCAGCGCCGGGACAGGGGTTACTGGGGCCAACGTCCTGACTTTC; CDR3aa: CASSAGTGVTGANVLTF
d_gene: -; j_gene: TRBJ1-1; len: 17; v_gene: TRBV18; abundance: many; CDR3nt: TGTGCCAGCTCACCAATCCCCCCGGGGCAGAGCCGCACTGAAGCTTTCTTT; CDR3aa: CASSPIPPGQSRTEAFF
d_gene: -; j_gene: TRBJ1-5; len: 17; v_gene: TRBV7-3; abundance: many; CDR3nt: TGTGCCAGCAGCAACACCGCCGGGACTGATAGCAATCAGCCCCAGCATTTT; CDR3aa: CASSNTAGTDSNQPQHF
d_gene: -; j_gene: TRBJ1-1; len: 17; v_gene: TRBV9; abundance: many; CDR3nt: TGTGCCAGCAGCGTAGACGTCCGGACAGACCTCAACACTGAAGCTTTCTTT; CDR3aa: CASSVDVRTDLNTEAFF
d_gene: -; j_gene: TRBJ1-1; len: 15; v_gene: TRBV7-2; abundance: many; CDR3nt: TGTGCCAGCAGCTTAGGTCGGGGGATGAACACTGAAGCTTTCTTT; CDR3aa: CASSLGRGMNTEAFF